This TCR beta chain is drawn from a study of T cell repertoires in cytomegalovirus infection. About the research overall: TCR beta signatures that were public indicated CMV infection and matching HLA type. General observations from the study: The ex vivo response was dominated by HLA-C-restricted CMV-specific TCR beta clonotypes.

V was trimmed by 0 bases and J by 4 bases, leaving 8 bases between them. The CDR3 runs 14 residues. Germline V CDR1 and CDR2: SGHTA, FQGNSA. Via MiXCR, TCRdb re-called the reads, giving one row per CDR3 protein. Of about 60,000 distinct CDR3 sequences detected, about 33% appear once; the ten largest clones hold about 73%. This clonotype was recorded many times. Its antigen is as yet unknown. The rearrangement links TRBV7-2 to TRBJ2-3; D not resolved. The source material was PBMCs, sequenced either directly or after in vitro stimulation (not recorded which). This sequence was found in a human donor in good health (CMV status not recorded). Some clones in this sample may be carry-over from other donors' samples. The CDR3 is CASSLARSADTQYF. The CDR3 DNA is TGTGCCAGCAGCTTAGCGCGCTCTGCAGATACGCAGTATTTT.